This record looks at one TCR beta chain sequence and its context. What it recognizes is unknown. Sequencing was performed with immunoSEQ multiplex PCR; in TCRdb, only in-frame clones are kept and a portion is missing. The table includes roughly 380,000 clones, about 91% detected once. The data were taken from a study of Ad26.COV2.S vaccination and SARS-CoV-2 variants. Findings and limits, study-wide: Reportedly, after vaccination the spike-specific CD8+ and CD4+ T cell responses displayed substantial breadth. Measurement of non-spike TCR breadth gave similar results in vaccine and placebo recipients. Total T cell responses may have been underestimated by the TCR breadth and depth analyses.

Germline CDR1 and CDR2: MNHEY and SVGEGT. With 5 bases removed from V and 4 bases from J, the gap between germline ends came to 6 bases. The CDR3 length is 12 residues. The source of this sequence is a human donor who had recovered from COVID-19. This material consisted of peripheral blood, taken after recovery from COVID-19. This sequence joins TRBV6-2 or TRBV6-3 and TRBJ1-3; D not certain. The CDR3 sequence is CASSNTGNTIYF. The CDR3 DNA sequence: TGTGCCAGCAGTAACACAGGAAACACCATATATTTT.